One T cell receptor (beta chain) is described in this entry. It has no known antigen specificity. It has no much larger one-base neighbor in the sample; base qualities were not kept. The data belong to a study of patients and donors after allogeneic stem cell transplantation (TCRdb year 2020). The library was produced with RT-PCR. Reads for this sample came from a NextSeq 550. The raw public reads went through TCRdb reprocessing: fastp at Q25, MiXCR clone calling, in-frame beta chains kept. Rows matching on CDR3 protein sequence are summarized as one entry with the most common DNA and genes. The sample data list about 160,000 distinct CDR3 sequences, and over 35% of these were observed just once. Around half of the sample goes to the ten largest clones. CDR1 and CDR2 are read off the germline V gene (reference sequence) as DFQATT and SNEGSKA. V and J are trimmed by 1 base and 7 bases, and the gene matches miss 6 bases of the junction. There are 13 amino acids in the CDR3, from cysteine to valine inclusive. Only the CDR3 region is kept as DNA, spanning 39 bases read in frame from base 1.

The chain couples TRBV20-1 to TRBJ2-7, with 8 junctional bases fitting TRBD2. Sequenced: blood, either unsorted or a sorted T cell fraction (not recorded which). The TCR was taken from a human donor who was either an allogeneic HSCT recipient or a stem cell or donor lymphocyte infusion donor (not recorded which). It is not recorded whose cells these are; they may come from a transplant donor. The DNA sequence is TGCAGTGCTAGAGCGGGGGGGCCAAGGGAGCAGTACGTC. Its product reads: CSARAGGPREQYV.